The sequence of this TCR beta chain was determined in a study of shared clonotypes between healthy human individuals. The CDR3 runs 14 residues. The germline gives CDR1 LNHDA, CDR2 SQIVND (reference sequence). Trimming removed 4 bases from V and 5 bases from J; junction bases left unmatched: 5. Profiled with immunoSEQ multiplex PCR; TCRdb holds only in-frame clones, not every one. The sample yields about 510,000 clones, approximately 95% seen once. The sample was naive CD4+ T cells sorted from blood. Subset denoted: CD45RA+ positively selected. This clonotype originated in a woman under 40 in good health. V usage is TRBV19 and J usage is TRBJ2-1; 7 nucleotides line up with TRBD2. The CDR3 nucleotides are TGTGCCAGTAGTACAACCGGGACTAACAATGAGCAGTTCTTC. Translated: CASSTTGTNNEQFF.